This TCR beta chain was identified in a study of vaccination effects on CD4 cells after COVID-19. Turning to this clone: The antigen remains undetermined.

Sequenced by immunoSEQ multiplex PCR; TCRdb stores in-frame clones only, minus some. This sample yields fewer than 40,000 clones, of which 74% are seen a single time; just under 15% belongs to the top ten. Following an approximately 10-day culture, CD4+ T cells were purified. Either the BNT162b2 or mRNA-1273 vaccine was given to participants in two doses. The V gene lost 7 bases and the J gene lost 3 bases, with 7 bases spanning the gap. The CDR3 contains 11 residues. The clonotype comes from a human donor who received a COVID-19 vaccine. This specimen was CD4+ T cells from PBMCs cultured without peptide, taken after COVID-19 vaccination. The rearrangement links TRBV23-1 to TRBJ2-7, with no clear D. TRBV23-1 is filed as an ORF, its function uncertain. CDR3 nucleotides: TGCGCCAGCATCCCCCGCTACGAGCAGTACTTC. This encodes CASIPRYEQYF.